This TCR beta chain comes out of a study of OX40 agonist ivuxolimab in advanced cancers. Study-wide points: On average, CD8+ T cells showed a greater number of expanded clones than CD4+. The work left the antigen specificity of expanded peripheral T cells undetermined.

Here immunoSEQ multiplex PCR was the method, and the copy in TCRdb shows in-frame clones only, minus some. The sample lists approximately 92,000 clones, 95% to 96% occurring once. The CDR3 consists of 14 residues. Trimming cost V 3 bases and J 8 bases; bases outside gene matches: 9. Germline assignment: CDR1 MNHEY and CDR2 SMNVEV (reference sequence). With respect to this clone: Its antigen is unknown.

The specimen comprised CD4+ or CD8+ T cells sorted from blood, sampled in a trial of the OX40 agonist ivuxolimab. This receptor was obtained from an adult with an advanced solid tumor such as melanoma, head and neck, liver or kidney cancer. J is TRBJ2-7 and V is TRBV27; TRBD2 agrees at 8 bases. CDR3 residues: CASSFSTGTRKQYF. Here the CDR3 DNA reads TGTGCCAGCAGTTTTTCGACCGGGACTAGAAAGCAGTACTTC.